This is a list of T cell receptor beta chains from one sample in a study of shared clonotypes between healthy human individuals. Repertoires were generated with immunoSEQ multiplex PCR, while TCRdb's copy carries only in-frame clones and drops some. The repertoire has just over 2,000,000 clones, over 85% of them found once; the top ten carry 0.13%. The source material was naive CD4+ T cells sorted from blood. The receptors were gathered from a man younger than 35 in good health. The CDR3 runs from the conserved cysteine through the conserved F or W. D genes are given only for firm matches. Rows give clone size only sometimes, using once, few, many, or a class for an expanded clone.

J	length	D	V	size	CDR3	DNA
TRBJ1-2	15	-	TRBV5-1	-	CASSLDSPTDYGYTF	TGCGCCAGCAGCTTGGACAGCCCCACCGACTATGGCTACACCTTC
TRBJ2-2	12	-	TRBV6-1	once	CASSEGLGELFF	TGTGCCAGCAGTGAAGGGCTGGGTGAGCTGTTTTTT
TRBJ2-5	13	-	TRBV10-3	-	CAISPGGEKTQYF	TGTGCCATCAGTCCTGGGGGCGAAAAGACCCAGTACTTC
TRBJ2-5	12	-	TRBV5-8	-	CASSRLLETQYF	TGTGCCAGCAGCCGGCTGTTGGAGACCCAGTACTTC
TRBJ1-2	13	-	TRBV4-3	-	CASSPNRDYGYTF	TGCGCCAGCAGCCCAAACAGGGACTATGGCTACACCTTC
TRBJ2-5	14	-	TRBV30	-	CAWSGGPVQETQYF	TGTGCCTGGAGTGGGGGGCCGGTCCAAGAGACCCAGTACTTC
TRBJ2-7	13	TRBD1	TRBV6-5	-	CASSEQGYYEQYF	TGTGCCAGCAGTGAACAGGGGTACTACGAGCAGTACTTC
TRBJ2-7	14	TRBD2	TRBV5-4	-	CASSGGLALYEQYF	TGTGCCAGCAGCGGGGGACTAGCGCTCTACGAGCAGTACTTC
TRBJ2-5	15	-	TRBV27	-	CASSLSRWVGETQYF	TGTGCCAGCAGTTTATCGAGATGGGTCGGAGAGACCCAGTACTTC
TRBJ1-5	16	-	TRBV6-6	-	CASSYVGITMNQPQHF	TGTGCCAGCAGTTACGTGGGAATAACCATGAATCAGCCCCAGCATTTT
TRBJ1-6	14	-	TRBV6-6	-	CASSPDRSYSPLHF	TGTGCCAGCAGTCCGGACAGAAGTTATTCACCCCTCCACTTT
TRBJ1-1	14	TRBD1	TRBV6-5	-	CASSIGDRNTEAFF	TGTGCCAGCAGTATAGGGGACAGAAACACTGAAGCTTTCTTT
TRBJ2-2	15	-	TRBV5-4	-	CASSSGNGDTGELFF	TGTGCCAGCAGCTCTGGTAATGGGGACACCGGGGAGCTGTTTTTT
TRBJ2-1	17	TRBD2	TRBV9	-	CASSVLGLAGGHNEQFF	TGTGCCAGCAGCGTACTGGGACTAGCGGGGGGACACAATGAGCAGTTCTTC
TRBJ2-5	13	TRBD1	TRBV29-1	once	CSGRQGKKETQYF	TGCAGCGGGCGACAGGGCAAGAAGGAGACCCAGTACTTC
TRBJ1-2	14	-	TRBV7-3	once	CASSSQTGRSDYTF	TGTGCCAGCAGCTCTCAGACAGGCAGATCGGACTACACCTTC
TRBJ2-7	11	-	TRBV20-1	-	CSAGSRDEQYF	TGCAGTGCTGGTAGCCGGGACGAGCAGTACTTC
TRBJ1-2	15	-	TRBV7-2	-	CASSLGQGLPYGYTF	TGTGCCAGCAGCTTAGGGCAGGGCCTTCCTTATGGCTACACCTTC
TRBJ2-5	13	-	TRBV7-9	-	CASSLAGGETQYF	TGTGCCAGCAGCTTAGCTGGGGGAGAGACCCAGTACTTC
TRBJ2-5	13	-	TRBV10-3	-	CAISDRGEETRYF	TGTGCCATCAGTGACAGGGGAGAAGAGACCCGGTACTTC
TRBJ2-7	15	TRBD2	TRBV7-2	-	CASSLKAGGAYEQYF	TGTGCCAGCAGCTTAAAAGCGGGAGGGGCCTACGAGCAGTACTTC
TRBJ1-1	15	-	TRBV19	-	CASSIGGTLGGEAFF	TGTGCCAGTAGTATAGGAGGGACCCTTGGTGGAGAAGCTTTCTTT
TRBJ1-6	14	TRBD1	TRBV30	-	CAWNTGVYNSPLHF	TGTGCCTGGAACACAGGGGTGTATAATTCACCCCTCCACTTT
TRBJ2-5	20	-	TRBV4-3	-	CASSRVWGAGIGGEGETQYF	TGCGCCAGCAGCCGGGTCTGGGGGGCGGGTATCGGAGGTGAAGGGGAGACCCAGTACTTC
TRBJ1-3	14	-	TRBV10-3	once	CAISGAGEGNTIYF	TGTGCCATCAGTGGGGCAGGCGAAGGAAACACCATATATTTT
TRBJ2-7	16	-	TRBV6-5	-	CASSYSPPSANYEQYF	TGTGCCAGCAGTTACTCTCCCCCTAGCGCCAACTACGAGCAGTACTTC
TRBJ2-4	13	-	TRBV11-2	-	CASSLVSKNIQYF	TGTGCCAGCAGCTTAGTATCCAAAAACATTCAGTACTTC
TRBJ2-3	14	TRBD2	TRBV2	-	CATLLAPNTDTQYF	TGTGCCACCTTACTAGCGCCAAACACAGATACGCAGTATTTT
TRBJ2-3	16	TRBD2	TRBV27	-	CASSPYPRLAEDTQYF	TGTGCCAGCAGTCCCTACCCCCGACTAGCGGAGGATACGCAGTATTTT
TRBJ2-7	14	TRBD1	TRBV2	once	CASTRIGQGYEQYF	TGTGCCAGCACTAGAATCGGACAGGGCTACGAGCAGTACTTC
TRBJ2-7	12	-	TRBV30	-	CACYRISYEQYF	TGTGCCTGCTACAGGATCTCCTACGAGCAGTACTTC
TRBJ2-7	14	TRBD1	TRBV28	-	CASSSRQGTYEQYF	TGTGCCAGCAGTTCCCGACAGGGGACCTACGAGCAGTACTTC
TRBJ1-2	12	-	TRBV7-2	-	CASSLGHVDYTF	TGTGCCAGCAGCTTAGGGCATGTGGACTACACCTTC
TRBJ2-1	17	-	TRBV7-7	-	CASSPGLGSSSYNEQFF	TGTGCTAGCAGCCCGGGACTGGGTTCCTCCTCCTACAATGAGCAGTTCTTC
TRBJ1-6	17	-	TRBV27	-	CASSFGQSSSYNSPLHF	TGTGCCAGCAGTTTTGGACAATCCAGCTCCTATAATTCACCCCTCCACTTT
TRBJ1-2	17	TRBD1	TRBV28	-	CASRLHSGTGWDYGYTF	TGTGCCAGCAGACTGCACTCCGGGACAGGGTGGGACTATGGCTACACCTTC
TRBJ1-2	15	-	TRBV5-4	once	CASSQPTGTPYGYTF	TGTGCCAGCAGTCAACCTACCGGGACACCCTATGGCTACACCTTC
TRBJ2-1	15	TRBD1	TRBV6-5	-	CASTRGTGGLGEQFF	TGTGCCAGCACCCGGGGGACAGGGGGACTTGGTGAGCAGTTCTTC
TRBJ1-6	16	TRBD1	TRBV5-5	-	CASSWGQGLNNSPLHF	TGTGCCAGCAGCTGGGGACAGGGCCTTAATAATTCACCCCTCCACTTT
TRBJ2-5	14	TRBD2	TRBV2	-	CASNGLGGAETQYF	TGTGCCAGCAACGGACTAGGAGGGGCGGAGACCCAGTACTTC
TRBJ2-7	14	-	TRBV6-5	-	CASSSRGITYEQYF	TGTGCCAGCAGTTCCAGGGGCATTACCTACGAGCAGTACTTC
TRBJ2-7	16	TRBD2	TRBV7-9	once	CASSSRSSGSSYEQYF	TGTGCCAGCAGCTCACGCTCTAGCGGGAGCTCCTACGAGCAGTACTTC
TRBJ1-2	14	-	TRBV2	-	CASSPLDSHYGYTF	TGTGCCAGCAGCCCTCTAGACAGCCACTATGGCTACACCTTC
TRBJ1-2	13	TRBD1	TRBV29-1	-	CSVQDRDFRGYTF	TGCAGCGTTCAAGACAGGGATTTCCGCGGCTACACCTTC
TRBJ2-2	13	-	TRBV18	-	CASSAINTGELFF	TGTGCCAGCTCAGCCATCAACACCGGGGAGCTGTTTTTT
TRBJ2-1	16	TRBD2	TRBV28	-	CASSFTRLAGDNEQFF	TGTGCCAGCAGTTTTACCCGACTAGCGGGTGACAATGAGCAGTTCTTC
TRBJ2-7	18	TRBD2	TRBV5-6	-	CASSSIGLAGGLSYEQYF	TGTGCCAGCAGCTCCATCGGACTAGCGGGAGGGCTCTCCTACGAGCAGTACTTC
TRBJ2-2	15	-	TRBV10-3	-	CAISEWAPDTGELFF	TGTGCCATCAGCGAGTGGGCGCCGGACACCGGGGAGCTGTTTTTT
TRBJ1-1	11	-	TRBV6-1	once	CASSEPRDAFF	TGTGCCAGCAGTGAACCGCGGGACGCTTTCTTT
TRBJ1-1	16	-	TRBV6-5	-	CASSYLGHERGTEAFF	TGTGCCAGCAGTTACTTGGGACACGAGCGAGGCACTGAAGCTTTCTTT
TRBJ2-7	15	TRBD2	TRBV6-5	-	CASSYAGTSGREQYF	TGTGCCAGCAGTTACGCCGGGACTAGCGGGAGAGAGCAGTACTTC
TRBJ1-2	14	-	TRBV7-3	-	CASSLTDGNYGYTF	TGTGCCAGCAGCTTAACAGACGGAAACTATGGCTACACCTTC
TRBJ1-3	15	-	TRBV7-2	-	CASSLAGQSGNTIYF	TGTGCCAGCAGCTTAGCCGGCCAGTCTGGAAACACCATATATTTT
TRBJ2-1	15	-	TRBV11-2	-	CASSPGTKPYNEQFF	TGTGCCAGCAGTCCCGGGACAAAACCTTACAATGAGCAGTTCTTC